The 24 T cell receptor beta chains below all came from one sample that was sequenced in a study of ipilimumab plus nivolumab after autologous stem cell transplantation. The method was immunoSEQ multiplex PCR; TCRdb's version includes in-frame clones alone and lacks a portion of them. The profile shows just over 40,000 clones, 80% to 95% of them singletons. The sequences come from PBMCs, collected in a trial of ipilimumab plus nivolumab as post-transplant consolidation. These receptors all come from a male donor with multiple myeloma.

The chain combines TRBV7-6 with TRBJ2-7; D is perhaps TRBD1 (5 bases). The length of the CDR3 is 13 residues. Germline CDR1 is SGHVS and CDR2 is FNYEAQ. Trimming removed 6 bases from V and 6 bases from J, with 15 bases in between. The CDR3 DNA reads TGTGCCAGCAGTTTTAAGGGGTCAGCCGAGCAGTACTTC. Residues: CASSFKGSAEQYF.

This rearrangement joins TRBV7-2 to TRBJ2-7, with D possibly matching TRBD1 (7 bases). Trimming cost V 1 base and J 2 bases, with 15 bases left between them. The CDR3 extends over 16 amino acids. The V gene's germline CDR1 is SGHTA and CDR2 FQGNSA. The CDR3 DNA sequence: TGTGCCAGCAGCTTAGTTGGAGGGACAGTGGCCTACGAGCAGTACTTC. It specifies CASSLVGGTVAYEQYF.

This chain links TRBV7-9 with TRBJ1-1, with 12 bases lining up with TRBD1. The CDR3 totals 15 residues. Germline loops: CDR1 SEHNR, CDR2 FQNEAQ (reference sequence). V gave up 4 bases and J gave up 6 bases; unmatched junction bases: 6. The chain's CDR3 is CASSSVGQGAPEAFF. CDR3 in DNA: TGTGCCAGCAGCTCCGTGGGACAGGGGGCCCCTGAAGCTTTCTTT.

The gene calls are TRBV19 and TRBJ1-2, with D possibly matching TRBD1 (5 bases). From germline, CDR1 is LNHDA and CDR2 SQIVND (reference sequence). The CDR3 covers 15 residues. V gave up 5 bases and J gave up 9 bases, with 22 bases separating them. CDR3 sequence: CASSLRDRGVHRYTF. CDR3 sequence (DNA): TGTGCCAGTAGTCTCCGGGACCGAGGGGTGCATCGCTACACCTTC.

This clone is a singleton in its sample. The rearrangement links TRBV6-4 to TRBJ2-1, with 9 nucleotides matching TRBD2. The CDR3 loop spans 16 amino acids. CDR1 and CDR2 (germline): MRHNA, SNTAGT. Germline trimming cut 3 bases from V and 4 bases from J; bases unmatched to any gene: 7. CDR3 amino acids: CASSELALAGYNEQFF. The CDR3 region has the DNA TGTGCCAGCAGTGAATTAGCACTAGCGGGTTACAATGAGCAGTTCTTC.

In DNA form, the CDR3 reads TGTGCCAGCTCGCGTGACAGGGAGACAACTGAAGCTTTCTTT. Residues: CASSRDRETTEAFF. The chain joins TRBV18 to TRBJ1-1; 7 bases are shared with TRBD1. Germline V gene sequence: CDR1 KGHSH, CDR2 LQKENI. Unmatched junction bases numbered 9, after V lost 6 bases and J lost 5 bases. The CDR3 consists of 14 residues. Using reference TRBV18 and TRBJ1-1 for the parts outside the CDR3, the full variable domain is NAGVMQNPRHLVRRRGQEARLRCSPMKGHSHVYWYRQLPEEGLKFMVYLQKENIIDESGMPKERFSAEFPKEGPSILRIQQVVRGDSAAYFCASSRDRETTEAFFGQGTRLTVV.

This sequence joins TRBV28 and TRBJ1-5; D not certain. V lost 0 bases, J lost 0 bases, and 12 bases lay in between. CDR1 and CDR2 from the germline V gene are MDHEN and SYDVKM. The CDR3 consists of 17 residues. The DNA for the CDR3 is TGTGCCAGCAGTTTATGGTATAGGAGTTATAGCAATCAGCCCCAGCATTTT. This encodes CASSLWYRSYSNQPQHF.

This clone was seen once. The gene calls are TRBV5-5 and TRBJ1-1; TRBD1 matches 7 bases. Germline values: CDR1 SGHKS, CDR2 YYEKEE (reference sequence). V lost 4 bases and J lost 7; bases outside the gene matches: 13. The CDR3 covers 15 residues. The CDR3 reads CASSRGDSLGREAFF. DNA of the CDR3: TGTGCCAGCAGCCGGGGGGACAGCCTAGGACGTGAAGCTTTCTTT.

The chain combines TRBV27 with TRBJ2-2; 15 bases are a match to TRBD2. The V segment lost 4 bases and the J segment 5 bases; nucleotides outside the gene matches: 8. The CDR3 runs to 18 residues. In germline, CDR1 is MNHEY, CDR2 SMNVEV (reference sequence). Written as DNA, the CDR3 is TGTGCCAGCAGTTCTTGGACTAGCGGGAGGGCCGTGACCGGGGAGCTGTTTTTT. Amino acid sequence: CASSSWTSGRAVTGELFF.

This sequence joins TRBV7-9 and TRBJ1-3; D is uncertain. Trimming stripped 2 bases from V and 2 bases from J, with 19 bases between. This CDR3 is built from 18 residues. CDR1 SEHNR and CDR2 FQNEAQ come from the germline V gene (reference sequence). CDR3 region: CASSLWGDIRDPGNTIYF. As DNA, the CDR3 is TGTGCCAGCAGCTTATGGGGAGACATAAGAGACCCTGGAAACACCATATATTTT.

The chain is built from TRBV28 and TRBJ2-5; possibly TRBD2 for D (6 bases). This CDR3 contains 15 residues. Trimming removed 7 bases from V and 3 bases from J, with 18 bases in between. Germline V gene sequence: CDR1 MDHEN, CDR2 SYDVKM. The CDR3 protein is CASIQRMVAEETQYF. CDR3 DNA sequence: TGTGCCAGCATTCAACGTATGGTAGCGGAAGAGACCCAGTACTTC.

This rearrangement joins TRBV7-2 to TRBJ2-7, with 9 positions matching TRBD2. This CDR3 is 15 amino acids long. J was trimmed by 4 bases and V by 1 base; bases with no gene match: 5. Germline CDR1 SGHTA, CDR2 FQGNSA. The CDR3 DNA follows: TGTGCCAGCAGCTTAGGACTAGCGGCCGTTTACGAGCAGTACTTC. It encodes CASSLGLAAVYEQYF.

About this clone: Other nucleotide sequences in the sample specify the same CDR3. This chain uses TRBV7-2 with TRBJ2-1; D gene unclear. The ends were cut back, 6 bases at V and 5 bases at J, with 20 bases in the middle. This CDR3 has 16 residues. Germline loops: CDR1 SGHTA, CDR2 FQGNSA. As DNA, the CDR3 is TGTGCCAGCAGGACCGACCCCTACCGCTCGAACAATGAGCAGTTCTTC. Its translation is CASRTDPYRSNNEQFF.

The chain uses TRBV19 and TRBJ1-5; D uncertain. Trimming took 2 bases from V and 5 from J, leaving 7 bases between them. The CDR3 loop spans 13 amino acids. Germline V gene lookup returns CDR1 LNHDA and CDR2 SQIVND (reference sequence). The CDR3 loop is CASSISQDQPQHF. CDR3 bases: TGTGCCAGTAGTATATCGCAGGATCAGCCCCAGCATTTT.

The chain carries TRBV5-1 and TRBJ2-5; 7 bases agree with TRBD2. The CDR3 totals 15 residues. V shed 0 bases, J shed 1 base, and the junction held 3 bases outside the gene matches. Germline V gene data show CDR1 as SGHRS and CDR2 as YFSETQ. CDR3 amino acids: CASSLGGTTQETQYF. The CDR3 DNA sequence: TGCGCCAGCAGCTTGGGGGGGACTACCCAAGAGACCCAGTACTTC.

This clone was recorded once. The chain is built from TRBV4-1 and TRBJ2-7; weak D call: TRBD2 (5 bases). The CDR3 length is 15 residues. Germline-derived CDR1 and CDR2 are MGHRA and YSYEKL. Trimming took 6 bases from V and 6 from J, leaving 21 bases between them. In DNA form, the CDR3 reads TGCGCCAGCAGTCTCGACCGGGATCCGCGCCTCGAGCAGTACTTC. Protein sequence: CASSLDRDPRLEQYF.

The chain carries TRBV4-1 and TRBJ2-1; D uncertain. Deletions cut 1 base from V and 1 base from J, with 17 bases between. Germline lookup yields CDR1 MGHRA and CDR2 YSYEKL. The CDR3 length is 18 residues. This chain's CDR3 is CASSQGPQRGTSYNEQFF. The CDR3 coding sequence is TGCGCCAGCAGCCAAGGGCCCCAGCGCGGTACTTCCTACAATGAGCAGTTCTTC.

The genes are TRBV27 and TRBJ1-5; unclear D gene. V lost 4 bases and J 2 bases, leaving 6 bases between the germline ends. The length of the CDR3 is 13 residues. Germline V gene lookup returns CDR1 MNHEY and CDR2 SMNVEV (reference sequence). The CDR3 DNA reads TGTGCCAGCAGTTCGTCGGGCAATCAGCCCCAGCATTTT. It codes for CASSSSGNQPQHF.

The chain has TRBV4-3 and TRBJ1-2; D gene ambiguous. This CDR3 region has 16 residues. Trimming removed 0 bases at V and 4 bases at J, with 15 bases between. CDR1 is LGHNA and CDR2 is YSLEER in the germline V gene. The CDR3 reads CASSQDLRGGPYGYTF. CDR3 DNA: TGCGCCAGCAGCCAAGATCTCCGGGGTGGGCCCTATGGCTACACCTTC.

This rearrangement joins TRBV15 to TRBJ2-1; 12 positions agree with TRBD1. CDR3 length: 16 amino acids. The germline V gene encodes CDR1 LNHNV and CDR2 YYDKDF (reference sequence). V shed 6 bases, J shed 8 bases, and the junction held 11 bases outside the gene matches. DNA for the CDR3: TGTGCCACCAGTAGAAACCGGGACAGGGGGCTACATGAGCAGTTCTTC. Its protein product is CATSRNRDRGLHEQFF.

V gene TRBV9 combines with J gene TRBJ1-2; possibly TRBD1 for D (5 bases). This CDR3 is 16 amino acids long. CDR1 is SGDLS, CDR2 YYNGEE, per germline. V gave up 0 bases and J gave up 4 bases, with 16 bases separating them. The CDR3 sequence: CASSVAREGARYGYTF. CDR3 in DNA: TGTGCCAGCAGCGTAGCTAGGGAAGGGGCACGCTATGGCTACACCTTC.

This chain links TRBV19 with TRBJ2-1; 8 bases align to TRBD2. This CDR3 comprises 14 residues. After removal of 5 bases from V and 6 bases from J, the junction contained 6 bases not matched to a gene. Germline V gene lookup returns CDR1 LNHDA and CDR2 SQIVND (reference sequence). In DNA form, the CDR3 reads TGTGCCAGTAGTGGTCGGGAGGGCCGCAATGAGCAGTTCTTC. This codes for CASSGREGRNEQFF.

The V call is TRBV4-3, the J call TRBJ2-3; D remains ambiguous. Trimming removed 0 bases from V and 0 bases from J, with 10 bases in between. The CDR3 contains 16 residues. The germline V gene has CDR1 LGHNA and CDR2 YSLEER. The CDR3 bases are TGCGCCAGCAGCCAAGATGTCCCAGCAAGCACAGATACGCAGTATTTT. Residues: CASSQDVPASTDTQYF.

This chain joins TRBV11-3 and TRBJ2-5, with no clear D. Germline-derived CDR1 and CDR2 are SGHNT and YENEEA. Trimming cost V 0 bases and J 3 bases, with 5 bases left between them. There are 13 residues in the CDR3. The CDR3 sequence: CASSLEGEETQYF. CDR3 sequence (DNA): TGTGCCAGCAGCTTAGAGGGTGAAGAGACCCAGTACTTC.